The T cell receptor beta chain described here comes from a study of cytomegalovirus exposure and HLA in healthy donors. Looking at the study overall: Some 85 million unique TCRs, all from HLA-typed donors, were included in an early release of the data. Study-level points and caveats: Most TCR sequences were seen very rarely across donors, but some public TCRs occurred in many.

In regard to this clone: Its antigen is as yet unknown.

Germline CDR1 is SNHLY and CDR2 is FYNNEI. The CDR3 extends over 12 amino acids. The V gene lost 0 bases and the J gene lost 7 bases, with 4 bases spanning the gap. A multiplex PCR was run with 60 Vbeta primers and 13 Jbeta primers. In the authors' methods: In a later analysis, some 11 million of approximately 86 million unique beta chains occurred in at least two donors. Clones were sequenced by immunoSEQ multiplex PCR, and TCRdb holds only the in-frame ones, with some missing. V, J and clone size reflect that table, while D and trimming were determined from the DNA. Of about 130,000 clones in the sample, 80% to 90% were seen once.

The chain couples TRBV2 to TRBJ1-5; D unclear. The TCR was taken from a man aged 45-60 years in good health and CMV-seronegative. The sequenced sample consisted of PBMCs. For the CDR3, the DNA is TGTGCCAGCAGTGAAGCCAGGCAGCCCCAGCATTTT. Translating gives CASSEARQPQHF.